These 2 T cell receptor beta chains originate from one sample sequenced in a study of CD8 T cell repertoires and HIV-1 epitope variants. Antigen specificity for these receptors is unknown. Assay used: immunoSEQ multiplex PCR; TCRdb lists only in-frame clones, some missing. The table includes around 5,200 clones, around two thirds detected once. Sequencing was performed on cultured CD8+ T cells derived from PBMCs. These receptor sequences come from a male donor with HIV.

This chain uses TRBV7-9 with TRBJ2-2, with a possible D match to TRBD2 (5 bases). This CDR3 is 14 amino acids long. The germline V and J ends were trimmed by 4 bases and 4 bases, with 10 bases remaining between them. The germline CDR1 and CDR2 sequences are SEHNR and FQNEAQ (reference sequence). This CDR3 reads CASSWTPSTGELFF. Here the CDR3 DNA reads TGTGCCAGCAGCTGGACTCCGAGCACCGGGGAGCTGTTTTTT.

J is TRBJ2-3 and V is TRBV9; D is uncertain. The germline CDR1 and CDR2 sequences are SGDLS and YYNGEE. V was shortened by 1 base and J by 4 bases, with 10 bases between the two germline ends. This CDR3 is built from 14 residues. The CDR3 spells CASSVPSFPDTQYF. CDR3 in DNA: TGTGCCAGCAGCGTACCCAGCTTCCCAGATACGCAGTATTTT.